The 19 T cell receptor beta chains given below trace back to one sample, sequenced in a study of T cells in women clearing cervical HPV infection. Only in-frame clones appear in the TCRdb table, and some are missing; sequencing was by immunoSEQ multiplex PCR. In all, the sample yields about 36,000 clones. The sequenced sample was blood buffy coat. These receptors came from a woman aged 18 to 75 with a cervical HPV16 infection that either progressed to CIN3+ or cleared (not recorded which).

On this clone: The read gets to within 3 residues of the CDR3 end, and the germline J gene fills in the rest. The chain links TRBV29-1 to TRBJ1-1; 9 bases fit TRBD1. This CDR3 region has 13 residues. The trim removed 6 bases at V and 3 bases at J, leaving 5 bases unmatched. Germline CDR1 SQVTM, CDR2 ANQGSEA. CDR3 loop: CSVGRTGDTEAFF. The DNA read from the CDR3 is TGCAGCGTCGGGCGGACAGGGGACACTGAA.

With regard to this clone: Coverage ceases 3 residues before the CDR3 finishes, and the germline J gene fills in the end. The rearrangement links TRBV18 to TRBJ2-7, with 8 positions matching TRBD2. Germline CDR1 reads KGHSH; CDR2 reads LQKENI. CDR3 length: 14 residues. The V segment lost 9 bases and the J segment 6 bases; nucleotides outside the gene matches: 13. The CDR3 protein is CASTSGGPRLEQYF. The CDR3 DNA, read in part, is TGTGCCAGTACCTCGGGGGGGCCTAGGCTCGAG.

Regarding this clone: The read stops 3 residues short of the end of the CDR3; the missing end is completed from the germline J gene. The chain is built from TRBV4-2 and TRBJ2-2; possibly TRBD2 for D (5 bases). This CDR3 comprises 17 residues. The germline CDR1 and CDR2 sequences are LGHNA and YNFKEQ. The sequenced part of the CDR3 DNA is TGTGCCAGCAGCCCAAGAGGGCCTAGCTCCTATAATTCACCG. Its protein product is CASSPRGPSSYNSP. The CDR3, in full, reads CASSPRGPSSYNSPLFF.

Note on this clone: The sequenced fragment ends 3 residues before the CDR3 boundary, so the rest is inferred from the germline J gene. The gene calls are TRBV20-1 and TRBJ2-3; 7 bases are shared with TRBD1. The CDR3 has 14 residues. Germline lookup yields CDR1 DFQATT and CDR2 SNEGSKA (reference sequence). The sequenced part of the CDR3 DNA is TGCAGTGCCAAGGACAGGAGTAGCAATCAGCCG. Translating gives CSAKDRSSNQP. The whole CDR3 is CSAKDRSSNQPQYF.

Concerning this clone itself: The read ends 3 residues early relative to the CDR3; the germline J gene fills the gap. The chain recombines TRBV2 with TRBJ2-3; tentative D call: TRBD2 (6 bases). V was clipped by 4 bases and J by 5 bases, with 16 bases between them. The CDR3 consists of 15 residues. Germline V gene data show CDR1 as SNHLY and CDR2 as FYNNEI. Here the CDR3 reads CASSALVGGEDTQYF. The CDR3 DNA, read in part, is TGTGCCAGCAGTGCACTAGTGGGAGGAGAAGATACG.

Concerning this clone itself: The read stops 3 residues short of the end of the CDR3; the missing end is completed from the germline J gene. The V call is TRBV5-5, the J call TRBJ1-5, with D tentatively TRBD1 (5 bases). This CDR3 has 13 amino acids. V shed 3 bases and J shed 2 bases, with 6 bases lying between them. Looked up from germline, CDR1 is SGHKS and CDR2 is YYEKEE (reference sequence). The CDR3 is CASSSGGNQPQHF. The sequenced CDR3 bases are TGTGCCAGCAGCTCGGGGGGCAATCAGCCC.

A word on this clone: The read halts 3 residues ahead of the CDR3 end, with the missing end drawn from the germline J gene. The chain joins TRBV20-1 to TRBJ1-4, with TRBD1 as a possible D gene (5 bases). Looked up from germline, CDR1 is DFQATT and CDR2 is SNEGSKA (reference sequence). The CDR3 is made up of 15 amino acids. Trimming shortened V by 0 bases and J by 7 bases, and 15 bases separated the two germline ends. The part of the CDR3 DNA that was read is TGCAGTGCTAGAGATGCAGGCGGCGGGGGTGAAAAA. This sequence encodes CSARDAGGGGEK. The full-length CDR3 reads as CSARDAGGGGEKLFF.

About this clone: Read coverage stops 3 residues before the CDR3 terminus; the germline J gene supplies the remainder. The chain uses TRBV18 and TRBJ1-6, with a weak D call TRBD1 (6 bases). Germline V gene sequence: CDR1 KGHSH, CDR2 LQKENI. This CDR3 has 17 residues. V lost 3 bases and J lost 10, with 22 bases in between. CDR3 in amino acids: CASSPNSPGQIGSPLHF. Partial CDR3 DNA: TGTGCCAGCTCACCTAATTCCCCAGGACAGATAGGATCACCC.

Points on this clone: The DNA ends 3 residues before the CDR3 does, and the rest of the CDR3 is filled in from the germline J gene. The rearrangement joins TRBV4-2 to TRBJ2-5, with 7 bases aligning to TRBD1. There are 13 residues in the CDR3. The germline CDR1 and CDR2 sequences are LGHNA and YNFKEQ. With 6 bases clipped from V and 1 base from J, the junction kept 2 bases outside the gene matches. CDR3 loop: CASSWDSQETQYF. Incomplete CDR3 DNA: TGTGCCAGCAGTTGGGACAGCCAAGAGACC.

A remark on this clone: The CDR3 end is not reached by the read, which stops 3 residues before it; the germline J gene fills it in. The chain carries TRBV7-9 and TRBJ2-3; tentative D call: TRBD2 (5 bases). This CDR3 is built from 14 residues. Trimming removed 6 bases at V and 2 bases at J, with 12 bases between. Per the germline V gene, CDR1 is SEHNR and CDR2 is FQNEAQ (reference sequence). The covered CDR3 bases are TGTGCCAGCAGTTTCGAGGGCTACACAGATACG. This translates into CASSFEGYTDT. In full, the CDR3 is CASSFEGYTDTQYF. The whole variable domain, filled in from reference TRBV7-9 and TRBJ2-3, reads DTGVSQNPRHKITKRGQNVTFRCDPISEHNRLYWYRQTLGQGPEFLTYFQNEAQLEKSRLLSDRFSAERPKGSFSTLEIQRTEQGDSAMYLCASSFEGYTDTQYFGPGTRLTVL.

Note on this clone: The read terminates 3 residues before the CDR3 end, so the remaining end is supplied by the germline J gene. The V gene is TRBV7-3, the J gene TRBJ2-2; D remains unclear. Germline V gene lookup returns CDR1 SGHTA and CDR2 FQGTGA. This CDR3 is 13 amino acids long. Trimming cost V 1 base and J 5 bases, with 5 bases left between them. CDR3 DNA (partial): TGTGCCAGCAGCTTAAGCAGGACCGGGGAG. Its protein is CASSLSRTGE. The whole CDR3 is CASSLSRTGELFF.

As to this clone: The read stops 3 residues short of the end of the CDR3; the missing end is completed from the germline J gene. The chain combines TRBV19 with TRBJ1-2; D is unclear. Trimming pared 4 bases from V and 7 bases from J, leaving 10 bases between. The CDR3 sequence is 12 residues long. The germline gives CDR1 LNHDA, CDR2 SQIVND (reference sequence). CDR3 region: CASSSGGGGYTF. CDR3 DNA, as far as it was read: TGTGCCAGTAGTAGTGGCGGAGGTGGC.

CDR3 DNA (partial): TGTGCCAGCAGCCCAAGACGCGAGGGGGGCGGGGGTGAG. It yields the protein CASSPRREGGGGE. The entire CDR3 protein is CASSPRREGGGGEQFF. The J gene is TRBJ2-1, the V gene TRBV7-3; the D gene is possibly TRBD2 (7 bases). The CDR3 end falls 3 residues outside the read, so it is completed with the germline J gene. CDR1 is SGHTA and CDR2 is FQGTGA in the germline V gene. The CDR3 has 16 residues. Trimming shortened V by 5 bases and J by 9 bases, and 23 bases separated the two germline ends.

About this clone itself: Read data end 3 residues before the CDR3 end; the end is taken from the germline J gene. V and J are TRBV5-1 and TRBJ2-2; TRBD2 agrees at 7 bases. V lost 8 bases and J lost 6; bases outside the gene matches: 10. The CDR3 extends over 14 amino acids. From germline, CDR1 is SGHRS and CDR2 YFSETQ. This CDR3 is CASRTSEISGELFF. The CDR3 bases that were read are TGCGCCAGTCGTACTAGCGAGATATCCGGGGAG.

As concerns this clone: The missing CDR3 end, 3 residues past where the read stops, is filled in from the germline J gene. The chain couples TRBV7-9 to TRBJ2-1; TRBD1 agrees at 8 bases. The CDR3 has 15 residues. Germline V gene data show CDR1 as SEHNR and CDR2 as FQNEAQ (reference sequence). The V and J ends lost 5 bases and 4 bases, in that order; junction bases with no gene match: 7. The sequenced CDR3 bases are TGTGCCAGCAGCAGGAGACAGGGGCCTTACAATGAG. Residues: CASSRRQGPYNE. Given in full, the CDR3 is CASSRRQGPYNEQFF.

In the case of this clone: The read ends 3 residues shy of where the CDR3 ends; the end is completed using the germline J gene. The chain joins TRBV12-3 or TRBV12-4 to TRBJ2-2; perhaps TRBD2 as D (5 bases). V shed 6 bases and J shed 1 base, with 12 bases lying between them. CDR3 length equals 15 residues. CDR3 residues: CASRPTGMNTGELFF. The CDR3 DNA, read in part, is TGTGCCAGCAGACCCACGGGGATGAACACCGGGGAG.

In the case of this clone: From the germline J gene comes the end of the CDR3, since the read stops 3 residues before it. The chain uses TRBV3-1 (or the pseudogene TRBV3-2) and TRBJ2-4; perhaps TRBD2 as D (5 bases). Germline CDR1 is LGHDT and CDR2 is YNNKEL (reference sequence). This CDR3 contains 15 residues. V dropped 5 bases and J dropped 6 bases, with 17 bases sitting between them. The CDR3 is CASSSGTGPRNIQYF. The part of the CDR3 DNA that was read is TGTGCCAGCAGCAGCGGCACCGGGCCTAGAAACATT.

On this clone itself: The read stops 3 residues short of the end of the CDR3; the missing end is completed from the germline J gene. V is TRBV20-1 and J is TRBJ1-1; no clear D gene. From germline, CDR1 is DFQATT and CDR2 SNEGSKA (reference sequence). This CDR3 has 11 amino acids. The covered CDR3 bases are TGCAGTGCCCGGCCCGGGTACGAA. It codes for CSARPGYE. The CDR3 in its entirety is CSARPGYEAFF.

Concerning this clone: The sequenced fragment ends 3 residues before the CDR3 boundary, so the rest is inferred from the germline J gene. The J gene is TRBJ1-4, the V gene TRBV6-1; D may be TRBD1 (5 bases). The V and J ends lost 3 bases and 8 bases respectively, with 19 bases between them. Germline CDR1 MNHNS, CDR2 SASEGT. The CDR3 has 16 amino acids. The DNA read from the CDR3 is TGTGCCAGCAGTGAGCCCCCGGGCAGGGCTTTGGAAAAA. Translating gives CASSEPPGRALEK. The CDR3 as a whole reads CASSEPPGRALEKLFF.